These 24 T cell receptor beta chains were all obtained from the same sample, sequenced in a study of T cell responses to AZD1222 COVID-19 vaccine. Repertoires were generated with immunoSEQ multiplex PCR, while TCRdb's copy carries only in-frame clones and drops some. Here the sample spans 150,000 to 200,000 clones, 92% being singletons. The specimen was peripheral blood, collected 28 days after the second AZD1222 dose. All receptors come from an adult who received the AZD1222 COVID-19 vaccine.

The chain has TRBV5-6 and TRBJ2-7; D gene ambiguous. CDR3 length: 14 residues. Germline-derived CDR1 and CDR2 are SGHDT and YYEEEE. The germline V and J ends were trimmed by 1 base and 1 base, with 9 bases remaining between them. The CDR3 nucleotides read TGTGCCAGCAGCTTGTTGAGCGTTTCCTACGAGCAGTACTTC. Translating it yields CASSLLSVSYEQYF.

Worth noting for this clone: Distinct nucleotide sequences in the sample also encode this CDR3. The chain is built from TRBV5-4 and TRBJ1-1; no definite D call. Germline V gene lookup returns CDR1 SGHNT and CDR2 YYREEE (reference sequence). The CDR3 length is 12 residues. V was cut by 0 bases and J by 4 bases, with 4 bases left in between. The DNA of the CDR3 is TGTGCCAGCAGCTTGGGGACCACTGAAGCTTTCTTT. This sequence encodes CASSLGTTEAFF. The full variable domain, in which reference TRBV5-4 and TRBJ1-1 provide the parts outside the CDR3, is ETGVTQSPTHLIKTRGQQVTLRCSSQSGHNTVSWYQQALGQGPQFIFQYYREEENGRGNFPPRFSGLQFPNYSSELNVNALELDDSALYLCASSLGTTEAFFGQGTRLTVV.

This clone has just a few counts. The CDR3 bases are TGTGCCAGTAGCCCGAACCCAATCGTTAAGGTCTATAGCAATCAGCCCCAGCATTTT. It translates to CASSPNPIVKVYSNQPQHF. V and J are TRBV19 and TRBJ1-5; D remains ambiguous. The CDR3 extends over 19 amino acids. V was pared by 6 bases and J by 0 bases, with 24 bases between. CDR1 is LNHDA, CDR2 SQIVND, per germline (reference sequence).

The chain carries TRBV7-8 and TRBJ1-2; D uncertain. Germline CDR1 reads SGHVS; CDR2 reads FQNEAQ. CDR3 length: 13 residues. The germline V and J ends were trimmed by 1 base and 4 bases, with 7 bases remaining between them. In DNA form, the CDR3 reads TGTGCCAGCAGCTTAGACGGGATCTATGGCTACACCTTC. Amino acids: CASSLDGIYGYTF.

The J gene is TRBJ1-1, the V gene TRBV12-3 or TRBV12-4; D might be TRBD1 (5 bases). The germline V and J ends were trimmed by 7 bases and 7 bases, with 10 bases remaining between them. CDR3 size: 11 residues. The CDR3 DNA follows: TGTGCCAGCACCTCAGGGATTGAAGCTTTCTTT. Translating it yields CASTSGIEAFF.

This clone was detected once. The chain is built from TRBV7-9 and TRBJ1-1; 11 positions agree with TRBD1. CDR1 and CDR2 from the germline V gene are SEHNR and FQNEAQ (reference sequence). With V trimmed by 5 bases and J by 1 base, 9 bases remained unmatched. This CDR3 is built from 17 residues. In nucleotides, the CDR3 is TGTGCCAGCAGCCTACGAATCGGACAGGGGGCGAACACTGAAGCTTTCTTT. This encodes CASSLRIGQGANTEAFF.

The V call is TRBV15, the J call TRBJ1-3; 7 bases are shared with TRBD1. J was trimmed by 0 bases and V by 5 bases; bases with no gene match: 7. Germline CDR1 reads LNHNV; CDR2 reads YYDKDF (reference sequence). The CDR3 has 16 residues. CDR3 loop: CATSERQGLSGNTIYF. In DNA, the CDR3 is TGTGCCACCAGCGAACGACAGGGCCTCTCTGGAAACACCATATATTTT.

This chain connects TRBV19 to TRBJ2-4; the D gene is possibly TRBD1 (6 bases). This CDR3 is 17 amino acids long. Germline V lookup: CDR1 LNHDA, CDR2 SQIVND (reference sequence). V lost 4 bases to trimming and J lost 3 bases, with 19 bases between them. CDR3 protein: CASSNNLNRAGKNIQYF. CDR3 nucleotides: TGTGCCAGTAGTAACAACCTAAACAGGGCTGGCAAAAACATTCAGTACTTC. Using reference TRBV19 and TRBJ2-4 for the parts outside the CDR3, the full variable domain is DGGITQSPKYLFRKEGQNVTLSCEQNLNHDAMYWYRQDPGQGLRLIYYSQIVNDFQKGDIAEGYSVSREKKESFPLTVTSAQKNPTAFYLCASSNNLNRAGKNIQYFGAGTRLSVL.

This rearrangement joins TRBV14 to TRBJ1-1; D not resolved. Germline V CDR1 and CDR2: SGHDN, FVKESK. The CDR3 has 15 residues. V lost 3 bases to trimming and J lost 5 bases, with 16 bases between them. CDR3 coding DNA: TGTGCCAGCAGCCAGTCAGGCCTGGATCTAACTGAAGCTTTCTTT. Its translation: CASSQSGLDLTEAFF. Combining the CDR3 with reference TRBV14 and TRBJ1-1 gives the whole variable domain EAGVTQFPSHSVIEKGQTVTLRCDPISGHDNLYWYRRVMGKEIKFLLHFVKESKQDESGMPNNRFLAERTGGTYSTLKVQPAELEDSGVYFCASSQSGLDLTEAFFGQGTRLTVV.

This chain uses TRBV5-5 with TRBJ1-3; D not resolved. V dropped 4 bases and J dropped 4 bases, with 9 bases sitting between them. Germline-derived CDR1 and CDR2 are SGHKS and YYEKEE (reference sequence). CDR3 length equals 13 residues. Here the CDR3 DNA reads TGTGCCAGCAGCCCCTCGGGGGGAAACACCATATATTTT. Amino acids: CASSPSGGNTIYF.

J is TRBJ2-1 and V is TRBV5-6, with 8 nucleotides matching TRBD2. Germline V gene data show CDR1 as SGHDT and CDR2 as YYEEEE. The junction had 4 bases not matched to a gene; V was cut back by 0 bases and J by 5 bases. The CDR3 is 15 amino acids. The CDR3 bases are TGTGCCAGCAGCTTGGCGGGGGGGCCCCACAATGAGCAGTTCTTC. Its protein is CASSLAGGPHNEQFF.

The gene calls are TRBV4-2 and TRBJ1-2; possible D gene TRBD1, 5 bases. The germline V and J ends were trimmed by 4 bases and 8 bases, with 20 bases remaining between them. Germline CDR1 reads LGHNA; CDR2 reads YNFKEQ. This CDR3 is 15 amino acids long. This chain's CDR3 is CASSPTRDVGGGYTF. The CDR3 region has the DNA TGTGCCAGCAGCCCAACCAGGGATGTCGGCGGGGGCTACACCTTC.

This clone was detected a few times. This rearrangement joins TRBV2 to TRBJ1-1; D uncertain. Trimming cost V 5 bases and J 8 bases, with 9 bases left between them. Germline loops: CDR1 SNHLY, CDR2 FYNNEI. This CDR3 region has 11 residues. CDR3 amino acids: CASSREGEAFF. CDR3 nucleotides: TGTGCCAGCAGTCGAGAGGGAGAAGCTTTCTTT. Full variable domain (missing parts from reference TRBV2 and TRBJ1-1): EPEVTQTPSHQVTQMGQEVILRCVPISNHLYFYWYRQILGQKVEFLVSFYNNEISEKSEIFDDQFSVERPDGSNFTLKIRSTKLEDSAMYFCASSREGEAFFGQGTRLTVV.

This clone was observed a handful of times. The rearrangement links TRBV5-5 to TRBJ1-2; no reliable D call. This CDR3 spans 14 amino acids. V was trimmed by 4 bases and J by 3 bases, leaving 13 bases between them. Germline V gene data show CDR1 as SGHKS and CDR2 as YYEKEE (reference sequence). Written as DNA, the CDR3 is TGTGCCAGCAGCCCTGGAGCAATGGACTATGGCTACACCTTC. Its translation is CASSPGAMDYGYTF. Looking up the rest from reference TRBV5-5 and TRBJ1-2 gives the full variable domain: DAGVTQSPTHLIKTRGQQVTLRCSPISGHKSVSWYQQVLGQGPQFIFQYYEKEERGRGNFPDRFSARQFPNYSSELNVNALLLGDSALYLCASSPGAMDYGYTFGSGTRLTVV.

V gene TRBV18 combines with J gene TRBJ2-2; 8 bases match TRBD1. Trimming cost V 3 bases and J 0 bases; bases outside gene matches: 6. Germline V lookup: CDR1 KGHSH, CDR2 LQKENI. This CDR3 comprises 17 residues. The CDR3: CASSPPRGQANTGELFF. CDR3 coding DNA: TGTGCCAGCTCACCTCCTCGGGGACAGGCGAACACCGGGGAGCTGTTTTTT.

The chain has TRBV3-1 (or the pseudogene TRBV3-2) and TRBJ2-1; D is unresolved. The germline V gene has CDR1 LGHDT and CDR2 YNNKEL (reference sequence). This CDR3 has 13 residues. The ends were cut back, 3 bases at V and 8 bases at J, with 11 bases in the middle. Here the CDR3 reads CASSHALRDEQFF. DNA for the CDR3: TGTGCCAGCAGCCACGCCCTCCGGGATGAGCAGTTCTTC.

In its sample, this clone was seen a few times. V and J are TRBV5-8 and TRBJ2-6, with no clear D. CDR1 and CDR2 from the germline V gene are SGHTS and YDEGEE. The CDR3 spans 13 residues. The V gene lost 4 bases and the J gene lost 1 base, with 3 bases spanning the gap. The CDR3 DNA is TGTGCCAGCAGCGAATCTGGGGCCAACGTCCTGACTTTC. This codes for CASSESGANVLTF.

This chain uses TRBV6-1 with TRBJ1-2, with D tentatively TRBD1 (6 bases). Trimming removed 2 bases at V and 0 bases at J, with 10 bases between. This CDR3 spans 15 amino acids. Germline V CDR1 and CDR2: MNHNS, SASEGT. The CDR3 reads CASSELTGPNYGYTF. The CDR3 nucleotides read TGTGCCAGCAGTGAATTGACAGGTCCTAACTATGGCTACACCTTC.

The CDR3 loop reads CAWSGGDSGQNTEAFF. CDR3 nucleotides: TGTGCCTGGAGTGGGGGGGACAGTGGACAGAACACTGAAGCTTTCTTT. The V and J genes are TRBV30 and TRBJ1-1, with 7 bases matching TRBD1. The CDR3 is 16 residues long. V lost 1 base, J lost 1 base, and 9 bases stayed unmatched. Looked up from germline, CDR1 is GTSNPN and CDR2 is SVGIG (reference sequence). Full variable domain (outside the CDR3, taken from reference TRBV30 and TRBJ1-1): SQTIHQWPATLVQPVGSPLSLECTVEGTSNPNLYWYRQAAGRGLQLLFYSVGIGQISSEVPQNLSASRPQDRQFILSSKKLLLSDSGFYLCAWSGGDSGQNTEAFFGQGTRLTVV.

The chain carries TRBV25-1 and TRBJ1-1, with TRBD1 matching 9 bases. The CDR3 is 13 residues long. From germline, CDR1 is MGHDK and CDR2 SYGVNS. Unmatched junction bases numbered 5, after V lost 2 bases and J lost 10 bases. In DNA form, the CDR3 reads TGTGCCAGCAGTGAAAGCGCGGGACAGGGAGCTTTCTTT. Residues: CASSESAGQGAFF.

The chain recombines TRBV9 with TRBJ2-2, with D perhaps TRBD1 or TRBD2 (6 bases each). Germline lookup yields CDR1 SGDLS and CDR2 YYNGEE. V was shortened by 4 bases and J by 4 bases, with 14 bases between the two germline ends. This CDR3 spans 15 amino acids. CDR3 coding DNA: TGTGCCAGCAGCATTATGGGGGGCAGCACCGGGGAGCTGTTTTTT. Residues: CASSIMGGSTGELFF.

The V call is TRBV7-9, the J call TRBJ1-1; TRBD1 might be the D (5 bases). In germline, CDR1 is SEHNR, CDR2 FQNEAQ (reference sequence). V lost 5 bases, J lost 0 bases, and 10 bases lay in between. This CDR3 region has 14 residues. In DNA form, the CDR3 reads TGTGCCAGCAGCAGACAGCTGATGAACACTGAAGCTTTCTTT. This encodes CASSRQLMNTEAFF.

CDR3 DNA sequence: TGTGCCAGCAGCTTAAACACCGGGGAGCTGTTTTTT. Its translation: CASSLNTGELFF. The chain couples TRBV7-9 to TRBJ2-2; D is ambiguous. Germline assignment: CDR1 SEHNR and CDR2 FQNEAQ (reference sequence). V lost 2 bases, J lost 2 bases, and 0 bases lay in between. CDR3 length: 12 amino acids.

J is TRBJ2-3 and V is TRBV24-1; D may be TRBD1 (5 bases). V lost 5 bases, J lost 0 bases, and 14 bases lay in between. There are 16 residues in the CDR3. CDR1 and CDR2 (germline): KGHDR, SFDVKD. CDR3 DNA: TGTGCCACCAGTGCCGGTATGTCAGGGAGCACAGATACGCAGTATTTT. It yields the protein CATSAGMSGSTDTQYF.